This T cell receptor beta chain was profiled in a study of blood T cell repertoires in COVID-19. Overall study: The United States, Italy and Spain supplied acute and convalescent COVID-19 samples.

There are 17 residues in the CDR3. V lost 4 bases to trimming and J lost 4 bases; unmatched junction nucleotides: 7. Germline V CDR1 and CDR2: SGHRS, YFSETQ. Donors were grouped by their self-reported clinical history. In the original processing: Nucleated cell counts were estimated from reference gene primer amplification. The method was immunoSEQ multiplex PCR; TCRdb's version includes in-frame clones alone and lacks a portion of them. Clone size and V and J calls were adopted from that table, with D and trimming inferred from the DNA. The table shows about 250,000 clones, with 65% to 90% occurring only once.

Sequencing was done on a sample of PBMCs or T cells enriched from blood (not recorded which). The clonotype originates from a man aged 35-49 years who had recovered from COVID-19. The V gene is TRBV5-1, the J gene TRBJ2-5, with 16 bases identical to TRBD2. This chain's CDR3 is CASSPTGTSGGGETQYF. The CDR3 coding sequence is TGCGCCAGCAGCCCTACCGGGACTAGCGGGGGGGGAGAGACCCAGTACTTC.